The rows below give T cell receptor beta chains drawn from one sample of a study of cytomegalovirus exposure and HLA in healthy donors. The method was immunoSEQ multiplex PCR; TCRdb's version includes in-frame clones alone and lacks a portion of them. The sample contains roughly 300,000 clones, 86% of which appear only once. The sequencing sample was made of PBMCs. All receptors come from a woman aged 18-29 years in good health and CMV-seronegative. CDR3s include the opening cysteine and the closing phenylalanine or tryptophan. A D gene is named only where the DNA matches it firmly. Not every row has a clone size; where given, it reads once, few, many or a size class.

d_call j_call cdr3_length clone_size v_call cdr3_aa cdr3_nt
TRBD1 TRBJ2-6 18 NA TRBV4-3 CASSQEGQGISGANVLTF TGCGCCAGCAGCCAAGAGGGACAGGGTATATCTGGGGCCAACGTCCTGACTTTC
NA TRBJ2-7 16 NA TRBV7-3 CASSLVAAGLGDEQYF TGTGCCAGCAGCTTAGTGGCGGCAGGGCTAGGCGACGAGCAGTACTTC
NA TRBJ2-7 16 NA TRBV5-1 CASSLGGRSPTYEQYF TGCGCCAGCAGCTTGGGGGGGAGGAGTCCAACCTACGAGCAGTACTTC
NA TRBJ1-1 15 NA TRBV21-1 CASSLDRGGNTEAFF TGTGCCAGCAGCTTAGACAGGGGAGGGAACACTGAAGCTTTCTTT
NA TRBJ1-2 15 NA TRBV5-8 CASSAAGEGRSGYTF TGTGCCAGCAGCGCAGCCGGGGAGGGGCGGTCAGGCTACACCTTC
TRBD2 TRBJ2-1 15 NA TRBV30 CAWSLTSGRGNEQFF TGTGCCTGGAGCCTCACTAGCGGGAGGGGGAATGAGCAGTTCTTC
NA TRBJ1-5 14 NA TRBV6-5 CASSYGQLHQPQHF TGTGCCAGCAGTTACGGGCAACTTCATCAGCCCCAGCATTTT
TRBD1 TRBJ2-7 14 NA TRBV9 CASNKGTGDYEQYF TGTGCCAGCAATAAGGGGACAGGGGACTACGAGCAGTACTTC
TRBD1 TRBJ1-2 13 NA TRBV28 CASSSEGARGYTF TGTGCCAGCAGTTCCGAGGGGGCAAGAGGCTACACCTTC
NA TRBJ1-5 14 NA TRBV18 CASSPGAVNQPQHF TGTGCCAGCTCACCGGGGGCGGTAAATCAGCCCCAGCATTTT
NA TRBJ2-1 14 once TRBV2 CASSLIGGGDEQFF TGTGCCAGCAGCTTAATAGGAGGGGGCGATGAGCAGTTCTTC
TRBD2 TRBJ2-3 18 once TRBV4-2 CASSPGTSGGPFTDTQYF TGTGCCAGCAGCCCGGGGACTAGCGGGGGCCCGTTCACAGATACGCAGTATTTT
NA TRBJ1-1 16 NA TRBV6-5 CASSYSVEGSRTEAFF TGTGCCAGCAGTTACTCAGTGGAGGGGAGCCGCACTGAAGCTTTCTTT
TRBD2 TRBJ2-2 17 NA TRBV11-2 CASSARLAGSPAGELFF TGTGCCAGCAGCGCCAGACTAGCGGGGTCCCCGGCGGGGGAGCTGTTTTTT
NA TRBJ2-7 15 NA TRBV6-5 CASSRQLGGSYEQYF TGTGCCAGCAGCAGACAGTTGGGTGGGTCCTACGAGCAGTACTTC
NA TRBJ2-1 17 NA TRBV7-3 CASSLNSAVSSYNEQFF TGTGCCAGCAGCTTAAACTCGGCGGTGAGCTCCTACAATGAGCAGTTCTTC
NA TRBJ1-4 15 NA TRBV6-1 CASSDPGGSNEKLFF TGTGCCAGCAGTGATCCGGGGGGATCTAATGAAAAACTGTTTTTT
TRBD1 TRBJ1-5 14 NA TRBV5-1 CASSPGTDYRPQHF TGCGCCAGCAGCCCGGGGACAGACTACAGGCCCCAGCATTTT
TRBD2 TRBJ2-5 16 NA TRBV29-1 CSVGRGGSGSEETQYF TGCAGCGTCGGCCGAGGGGGTAGCGGGAGTGAAGAGACCCAGTACTTC
NA TRBJ2-5 14 NA TRBV6-5 CASRWGYQGETQYF TGTGCCAGCAGGTGGGGGTACCAGGGGGAGACCCAGTACTTC
NA TRBJ2-3 12 NA TRBV27 CASSLRGDTQYF TGTGCCAGCAGTTTAAGGGGAGATACGCAGTATTTT
NA TRBJ2-7 17 NA TRBV4-1 CASSQRVVLALSYEQYF TGCGCCAGCAGCCAACGGGTTGTTCTAGCGCTCTCCTACGAGCAGTACTTC
TRBD1 TRBJ1-1 15 once TRBV11-2 CASSPLGQGHTEAFF TGTGCCAGCAGCCCACTCGGACAGGGGCACACTGAAGCTTTCTTT
TRBD1 TRBJ2-7 14 NA TRBV6-6 CASSNGQGFYEQYF TGTGCCAGCAGTAATGGACAGGGGTTCTACGAGCAGTACTTC
TRBD2 TRBJ2-7 17 NA TRBV4-2 CASSQAPGLAETYEQYF TGTGCCAGCAGCCAAGCCCCCGGACTAGCGGAAACCTACGAGCAGTACTTC
TRBD1 TRBJ1-5 16 NA TRBV7-8 CASSYYTGQYDQPQHF TGTGCCAGCAGCTACTACACGGGACAGTACGATCAGCCCCAGCATTTT
NA TRBJ1-4 14 NA TRBV2 CASSELTSDEKLFF TGTGCCAGCAGTGAACTTACGTCAGATGAAAAACTGTTTTTT
TRBD1 TRBJ1-2 13 NA TRBV29-1 CSVGTGTNYGYTF TGCAGCGTTGGGACAGGGACTAACTATGGCTACACCTTC
NA TRBJ2-1 12 once TRBV28 CATETSYNEQFF TGTGCCACCGAAACTAGCTACAATGAGCAGTTCTTC
NA TRBJ1-1 14 NA TRBV30 CAWSVQVRSAEAFF TGTGCCTGGAGTGTACAAGTGAGGAGCGCTGAAGCTTTCTTT
TRBD1 TRBJ2-2 15 NA TRBV28 CATTRSRDSIGELFF TGTGCCACCACTCGGTCCCGGGACAGCATCGGGGAGCTGTTTTTT
NA TRBJ1-1 13 NA TRBV29-1 CSVELGGRTEAFF TGCAGCGTTGAATTGGGGGGTAGGACTGAAGCTTTCTTT
TRBD2 TRBJ2-1 16 NA TRBV9 CASSVVSSGAANEQFF TGTGCCAGCAGCGTAGTGTCTAGCGGGGCCGCCAATGAGCAGTTCTTC
NA TRBJ2-7 14 NA TRBV6-5 CASSYFGSSYEQYF TGTGCCAGCAGTTACTTTGGGAGTAGCTACGAGCAGTACTTC
TRBD1 TRBJ1-2 15 NA TRBV5-6 CASRGQGAAYYGYTF TGTGCCAGCAGAGGACAGGGGGCGGCCTACTATGGCTACACCTTC
NA TRBJ1-2 15 NA TRBV4-3 CASSQDLEGDYGYTF TGCGCCAGCAGCCAAGATCTCGAGGGGGACTATGGCTACACCTTC
NA TRBJ1-1 11 NA TRBV20-1 CSVEGNTEAFF TGCAGTGTTGAGGGGAACACTGAAGCTTTCTTT
TRBD1 TRBJ1-2 14 NA TRBV7-9 CASSNGQGYYGYTF TGTGCCAGCAGCAATGGACAGGGTTACTATGGCTACACCTTC
NA TRBJ1-5 14 once TRBV27 CASSSYGSNQPQHF TGTGCCAGCAGTTCCTACGGGTCGAATCAGCCCCAGCATTTT
NA TRBJ2-1 15 NA TRBV6-5 CASSLGPPGYNEQFF TGTGCCAGCAGTCTTGGGCCCCCCGGATACAATGAGCAGTTCTTC
TRBD2 TRBJ2-7 14 NA TRBV6-1 CASSQEVRGGEQYF TGTGCCAGCAGTCAAGAGGTCCGGGGGGGTGAGCAGTACTTC
TRBD1 TRBJ2-1 16 NA TRBV28 CASSLAGTEPYNEQFF TGTGCCAGCAGTTTGGCCGGGACAGAGCCCTACAATGAGCAGTTCTTC
NA TRBJ2-5 12 NA TRBV19 CASSGPEETQYF TGTGCCAGTAGTGGTCCGGAGGAGACCCAGTACTTC
NA TRBJ1-2 12 NA TRBV30 CAWSLTGYGYTF TGTGCCTGGAGCCTAACAGGGTATGGCTACACCTTC
NA TRBJ2-3 15 NA TRBV9 CASSVGGSTTDTQYF TGTGCCAGCAGCGTAGGAGGGAGTACGACAGATACGCAGTATTTT
NA TRBJ2-7 14 NA TRBV7-2 CASSLRGISYEQYF TGTGCCAGCAGCTTACGCGGGATCTCCTACGAGCAGTACTTC
NA TRBJ2-3 19 NA TRBV6-1 CASSEDSTSRLTSTDTQYF TGTGCCAGCAGTGAAGATTCGACTAGTAGGCTTACTAGCACAGATACGCAGTATTTT
NA TRBJ2-1 15 NA TRBV9 CASSVGQSSYNEQFF TGTGCCAGCAGCGTAGGACAGAGCTCCTACAATGAGCAGTTCTTC
NA TRBJ1-3 14 once TRBV6-5 CASREGHSGNTIYF TGTGCCAGCAGGGAGGGCCACTCTGGAAACACCATATATTTT
TRBD2 TRBJ2-5 16 NA TRBV10-2 CASSESAAGGLKTQYF TGCGCCAGCAGTGAGTCGGCAGCGGGGGGACTGAAGACCCAGTACTTC
TRBD2 TRBJ2-7 16 NA TRBV7-9 CASSPGLAGVTYEQYF TGTGCCAGCAGCCCGGGACTAGCGGGAGTTACCTACGAGCAGTACTTC
NA TRBJ1-4 17 NA TRBV27 CASSLRGYLGTNEKLFF TGTGCCAGCAGTTTAAGGGGCTACCTTGGGACTAATGAAAAACTGTTTTTT
NA TRBJ1-4 15 NA TRBV28 CASSLDQGYGEKLFF TGTGCCAGCAGTTTAGATCAGGGGTATGGGGAAAAACTGTTTTTT
NA TRBJ2-5 13 NA TRBV27 CASSPLLQETQYF TGTGCCAGCAGTCCACTCCTCCAAGAGACCCAGTACTTC
TRBD2 TRBJ2-6 15 NA TRBV29-1 CSVGGAGAGANVLTF TGCAGCGTTGGGGGAGCGGGAGCGGGGGCCAACGTCCTGACTTTC